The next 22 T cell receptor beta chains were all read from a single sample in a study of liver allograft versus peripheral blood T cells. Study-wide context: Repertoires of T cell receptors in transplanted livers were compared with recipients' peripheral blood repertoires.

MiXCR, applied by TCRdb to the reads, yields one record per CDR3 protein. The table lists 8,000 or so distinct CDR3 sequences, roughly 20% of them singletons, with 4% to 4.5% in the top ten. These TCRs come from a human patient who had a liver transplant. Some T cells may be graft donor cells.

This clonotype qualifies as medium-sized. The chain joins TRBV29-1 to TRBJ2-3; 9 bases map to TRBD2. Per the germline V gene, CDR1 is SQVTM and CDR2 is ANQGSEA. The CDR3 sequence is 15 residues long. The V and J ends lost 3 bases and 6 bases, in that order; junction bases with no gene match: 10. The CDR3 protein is CSVEEGREGSDTQYF. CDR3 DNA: TGCAGCGTTGAGGAGGGGCGGGAGGGTTCTGATACGCAGTATTTT.

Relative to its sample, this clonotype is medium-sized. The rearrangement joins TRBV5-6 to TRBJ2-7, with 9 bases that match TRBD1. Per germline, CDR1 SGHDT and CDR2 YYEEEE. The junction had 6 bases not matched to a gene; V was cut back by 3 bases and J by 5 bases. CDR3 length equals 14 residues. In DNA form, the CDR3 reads TGTGCCAGCAGCTGGGACAGGGATAGCGACGAGCAGTACTTC. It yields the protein CASSWDRDSDEQYF.

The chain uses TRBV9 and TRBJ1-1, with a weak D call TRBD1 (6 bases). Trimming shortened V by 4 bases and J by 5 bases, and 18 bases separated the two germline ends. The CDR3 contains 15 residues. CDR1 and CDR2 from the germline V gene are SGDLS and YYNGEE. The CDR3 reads CASSSTGTPGTEAFF. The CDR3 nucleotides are TGTGCCAGCAGCTCGACAGGCACCCCTGGGACTGAAGCTTTCTTT.

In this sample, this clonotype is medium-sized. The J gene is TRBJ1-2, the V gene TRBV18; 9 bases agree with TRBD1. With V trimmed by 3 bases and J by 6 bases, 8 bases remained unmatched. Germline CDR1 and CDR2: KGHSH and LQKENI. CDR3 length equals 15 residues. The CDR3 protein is CASSPTGGEGDGYTF. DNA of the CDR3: TGTGCCAGCTCACCTACAGGGGGCGAAGGTGATGGCTACACCTTC. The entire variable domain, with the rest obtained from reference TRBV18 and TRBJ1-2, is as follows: NAGVMQNPRHLVRRRGQEARLRCSPMKGHSHVYWYRQLPEEGLKFMVYLQKENIIDESGMPKERFSAEFPKEGPSILRIQQVVRGDSAAYFCASSPTGGEGDGYTFGSGTRLTVV.

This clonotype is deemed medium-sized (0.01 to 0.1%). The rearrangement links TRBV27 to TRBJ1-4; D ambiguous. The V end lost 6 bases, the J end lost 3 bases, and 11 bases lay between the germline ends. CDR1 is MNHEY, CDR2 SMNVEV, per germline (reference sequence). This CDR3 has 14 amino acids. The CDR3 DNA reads TGTGCCAGCAGCTCCCTACCTCCTAATGAAAAACTGTTTTTT. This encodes CASSSLPPNEKLFF. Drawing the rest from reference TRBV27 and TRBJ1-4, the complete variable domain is EAQVTQNPRYLITVTGKKLTVTCSQNMNHEYMSWYRQDPGLGLRQIYYSMNVEVTDKGDVPEGYKVSRKEKRNFPLILESPSPNQTSLYFCASSSLPPNEKLFFGSGTQLSVL.

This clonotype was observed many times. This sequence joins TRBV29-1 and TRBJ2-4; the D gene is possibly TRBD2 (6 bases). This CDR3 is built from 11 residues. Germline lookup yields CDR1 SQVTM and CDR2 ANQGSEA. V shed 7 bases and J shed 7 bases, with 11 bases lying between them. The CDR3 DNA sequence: TGCAGCGCTGGGGCGGGGAACATTCAGTACTTC. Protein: CSAGAGNIQYF.

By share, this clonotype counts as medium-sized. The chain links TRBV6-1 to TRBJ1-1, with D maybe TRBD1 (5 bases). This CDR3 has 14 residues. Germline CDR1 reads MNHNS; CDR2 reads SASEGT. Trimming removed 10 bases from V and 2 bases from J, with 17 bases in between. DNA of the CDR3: TGTGCCATCAGGGAGGGAAGCTTAAACACTGAAGCTTTCTTT. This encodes CAIREGSLNTEAFF.

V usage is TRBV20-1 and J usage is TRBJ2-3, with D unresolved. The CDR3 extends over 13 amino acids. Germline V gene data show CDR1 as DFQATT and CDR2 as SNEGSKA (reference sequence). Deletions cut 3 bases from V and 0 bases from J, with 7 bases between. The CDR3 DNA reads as TGCAGTGCTAGGCTTACTAGCACAGATACGCAGTATTTT. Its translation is CSARLTSTDTQYF.

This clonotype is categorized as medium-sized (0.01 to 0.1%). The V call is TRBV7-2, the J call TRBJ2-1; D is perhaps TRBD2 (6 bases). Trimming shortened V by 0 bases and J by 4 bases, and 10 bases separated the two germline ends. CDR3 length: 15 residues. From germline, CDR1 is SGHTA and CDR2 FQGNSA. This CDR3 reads CASSLAGSPYNEQFF. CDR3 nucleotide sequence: TGTGCCAGCAGCTTAGCCGGGAGTCCTTACAATGAGCAGTTCTTC.

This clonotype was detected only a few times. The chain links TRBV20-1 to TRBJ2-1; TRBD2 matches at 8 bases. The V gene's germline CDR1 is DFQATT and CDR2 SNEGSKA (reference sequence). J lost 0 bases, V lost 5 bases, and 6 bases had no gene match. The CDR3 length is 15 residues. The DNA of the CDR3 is TGCAGTGCTCCCCGGGAGGGATTCTCCTACAATGAGCAGTTCTTC. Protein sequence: CSAPREGFSYNEQFF.

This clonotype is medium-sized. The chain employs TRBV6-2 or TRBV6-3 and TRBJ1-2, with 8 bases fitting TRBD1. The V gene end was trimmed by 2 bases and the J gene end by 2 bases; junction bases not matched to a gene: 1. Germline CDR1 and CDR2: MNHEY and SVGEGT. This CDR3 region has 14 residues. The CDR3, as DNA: TGTGCCAGCAGTTACCAGGGGGCGAACTATGGCTACACCTTC. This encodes CASSYQGANYGYTF.

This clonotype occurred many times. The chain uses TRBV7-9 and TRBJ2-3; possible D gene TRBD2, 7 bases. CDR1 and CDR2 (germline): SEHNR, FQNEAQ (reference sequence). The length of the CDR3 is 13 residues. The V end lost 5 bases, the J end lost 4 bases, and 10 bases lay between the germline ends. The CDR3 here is CASSPRGPDTQYF. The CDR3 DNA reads TGTGCCAGCAGCCCGCGGGGGCCAGATACGCAGTATTTT.

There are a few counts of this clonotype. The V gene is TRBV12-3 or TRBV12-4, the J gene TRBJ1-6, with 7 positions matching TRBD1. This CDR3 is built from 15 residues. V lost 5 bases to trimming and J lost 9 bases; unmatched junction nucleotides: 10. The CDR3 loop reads CASSRQTGKVSPLHF. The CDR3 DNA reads TGTGCCAGCAGTAGACAGACAGGGAAGGTTTCACCCCTCCACTTT.

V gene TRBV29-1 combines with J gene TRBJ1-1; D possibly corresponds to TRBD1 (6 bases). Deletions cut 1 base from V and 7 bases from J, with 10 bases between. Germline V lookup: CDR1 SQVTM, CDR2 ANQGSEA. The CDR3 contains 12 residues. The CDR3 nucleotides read TGCAGCGTTGAAGCCGGGGGCTTTGAAGCTTTCTTT. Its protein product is CSVEAGGFEAFF.

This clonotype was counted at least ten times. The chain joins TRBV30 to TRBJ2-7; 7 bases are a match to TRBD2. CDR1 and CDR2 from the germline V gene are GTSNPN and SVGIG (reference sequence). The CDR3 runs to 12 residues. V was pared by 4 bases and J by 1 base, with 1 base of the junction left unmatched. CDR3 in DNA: TGTGCCTGGATAGCGGGTTCCTACGAGCAGTACTTC. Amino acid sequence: CAWIAGSYEQYF.

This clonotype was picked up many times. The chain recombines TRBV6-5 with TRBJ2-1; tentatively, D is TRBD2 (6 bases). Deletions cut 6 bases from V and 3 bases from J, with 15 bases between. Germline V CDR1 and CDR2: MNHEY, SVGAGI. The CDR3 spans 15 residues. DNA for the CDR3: TGTGCCAGCAGGACCCTTAGCGGATACTACAATGAGCAGTTCTTC. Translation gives CASRTLSGYYNEQFF.

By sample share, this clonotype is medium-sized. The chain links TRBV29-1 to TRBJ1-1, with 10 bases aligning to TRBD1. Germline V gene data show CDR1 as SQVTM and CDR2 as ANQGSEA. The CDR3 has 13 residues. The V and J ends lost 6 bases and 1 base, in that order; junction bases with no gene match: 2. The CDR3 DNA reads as TGCAGCGTGCGGACAGGGGGGAACACTGAAGCTTTCTTT. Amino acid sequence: CSVRTGGNTEAFF.

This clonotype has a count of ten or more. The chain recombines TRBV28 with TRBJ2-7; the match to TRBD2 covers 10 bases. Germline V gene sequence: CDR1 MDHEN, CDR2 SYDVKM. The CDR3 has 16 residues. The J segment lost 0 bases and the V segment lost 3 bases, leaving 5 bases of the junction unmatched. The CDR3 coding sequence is TGTGCCAGCAGTTTTGTTAGCGGGAGGTCCTCCTACGAGCAGTACTTC. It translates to CASSFVSGRSSYEQYF.

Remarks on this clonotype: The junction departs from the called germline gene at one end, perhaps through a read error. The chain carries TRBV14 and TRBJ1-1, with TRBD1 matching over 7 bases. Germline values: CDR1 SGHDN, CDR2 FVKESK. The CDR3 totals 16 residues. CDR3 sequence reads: CAGSQIRGQKNTEAFF. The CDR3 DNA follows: TGTGCCGGCAGCCAAATACGGGGACAGAAGAACACTGAAGCTTTCTTT.

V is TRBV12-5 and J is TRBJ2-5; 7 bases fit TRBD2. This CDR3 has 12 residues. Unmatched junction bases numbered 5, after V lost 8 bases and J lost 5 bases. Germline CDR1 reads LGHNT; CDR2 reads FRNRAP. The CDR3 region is CASTRGDETQYF. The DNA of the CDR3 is TGTGCTAGTACCCGGGGGGATGAGACCCAGTACTTC.

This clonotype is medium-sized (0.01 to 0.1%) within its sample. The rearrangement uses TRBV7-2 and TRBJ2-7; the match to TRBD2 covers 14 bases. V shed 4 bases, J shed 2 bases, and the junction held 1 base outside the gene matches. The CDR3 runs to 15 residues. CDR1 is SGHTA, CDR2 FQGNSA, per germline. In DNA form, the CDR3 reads TGTGCCAGCAGCTCGACTAGCGGGGGGGCCTACGAGCAGTACTTC. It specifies CASSSTSGGAYEQYF.

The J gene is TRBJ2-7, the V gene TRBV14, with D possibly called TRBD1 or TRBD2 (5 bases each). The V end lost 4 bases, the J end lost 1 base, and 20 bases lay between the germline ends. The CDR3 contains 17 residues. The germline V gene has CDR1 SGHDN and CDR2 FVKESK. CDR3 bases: TGTGCCAGCAGCCGAGGGTTCGGGAAAAGGGGTTCCTACGAGCAGTACTTC. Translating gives CASSRGFGKRGSYEQYF. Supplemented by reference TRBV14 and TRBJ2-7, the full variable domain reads EAGVTQFPSHSVIEKGQTVTLRCDPISGHDNLYWYRRVMGKEIKFLLHFVKESKQDESGMPNNRFLAERTGGTYSTLKVQPAELEDSGVYFCASSRGFGKRGSYEQYFGPGTRLTVT.